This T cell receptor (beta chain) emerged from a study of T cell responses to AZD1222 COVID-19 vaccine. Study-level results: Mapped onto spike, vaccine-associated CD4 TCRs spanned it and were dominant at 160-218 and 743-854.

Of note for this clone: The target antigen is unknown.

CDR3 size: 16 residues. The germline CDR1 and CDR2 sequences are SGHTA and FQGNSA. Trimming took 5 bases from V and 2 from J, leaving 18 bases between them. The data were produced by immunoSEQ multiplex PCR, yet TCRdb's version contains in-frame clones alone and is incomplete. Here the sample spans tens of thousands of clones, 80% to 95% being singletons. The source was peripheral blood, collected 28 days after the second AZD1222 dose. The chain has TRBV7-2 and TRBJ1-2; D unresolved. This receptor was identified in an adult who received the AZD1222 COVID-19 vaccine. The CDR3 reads CASSPATTDGNYGYTF. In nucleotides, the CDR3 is TGTGCCAGCAGCCCGGCAACCACGGACGGGAACTATGGCTACACCTTC.